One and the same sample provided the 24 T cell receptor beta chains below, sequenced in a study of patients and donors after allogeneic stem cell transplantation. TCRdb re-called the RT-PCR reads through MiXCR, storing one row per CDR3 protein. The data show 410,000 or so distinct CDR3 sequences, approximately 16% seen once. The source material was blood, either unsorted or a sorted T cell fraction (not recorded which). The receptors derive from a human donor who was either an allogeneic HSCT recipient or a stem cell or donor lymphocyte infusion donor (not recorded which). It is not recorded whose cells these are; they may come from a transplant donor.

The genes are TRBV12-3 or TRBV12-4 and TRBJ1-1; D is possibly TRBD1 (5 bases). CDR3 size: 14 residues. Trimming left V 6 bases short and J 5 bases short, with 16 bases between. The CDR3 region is CASRPRAGWTEAFF. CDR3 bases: TGTGCCAGCAGGCCCCGGGCAGGGTGGACTGAAGCTTTCTTT.

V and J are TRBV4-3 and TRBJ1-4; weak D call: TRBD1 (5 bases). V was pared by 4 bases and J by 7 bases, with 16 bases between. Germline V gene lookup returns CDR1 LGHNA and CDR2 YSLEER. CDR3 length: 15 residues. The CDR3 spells CASSPAGGIGEKLFF. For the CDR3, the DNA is TGCGCCAGCAGCCCCGCGGGGGGGATAGGTGAAAAACTGTTTTTT.

The CDR3 sequence: CASSQVMGRHTEAFF. DNA of the CDR3: TGTGCCAGCAGCCAAGTGATGGGAAGACACACTGAAGCTTTCTTT. The chain combines TRBV4-2 with TRBJ1-1; D unclear. V dropped 1 base and J dropped 3 bases, with 12 bases sitting between them. Germline-derived CDR1 and CDR2 are LGHNA and YNFKEQ. CDR3 length: 15 amino acids.

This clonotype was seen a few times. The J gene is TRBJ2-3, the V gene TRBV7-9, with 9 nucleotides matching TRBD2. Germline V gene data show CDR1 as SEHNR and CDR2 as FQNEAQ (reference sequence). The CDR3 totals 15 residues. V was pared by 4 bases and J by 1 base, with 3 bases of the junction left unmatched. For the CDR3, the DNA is TGTGCCAGCAGCTACTTAGCGGGGGGCACAGATACGCAGTATTTT. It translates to CASSYLAGGTDTQYF. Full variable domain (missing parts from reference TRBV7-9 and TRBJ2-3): DTGVSQNPRHKITKRGQNVTFRCDPISEHNRLYWYRQTLGQGPEFLTYFQNEAQLEKSRLLSDRFSAERPKGSFSTLEIQRTEQGDSAMYLCASSYLAGGTDTQYFGPGTRLTVL.

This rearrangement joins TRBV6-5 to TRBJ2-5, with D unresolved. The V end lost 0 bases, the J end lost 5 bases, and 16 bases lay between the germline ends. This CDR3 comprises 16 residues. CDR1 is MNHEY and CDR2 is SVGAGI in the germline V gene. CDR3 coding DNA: TGTGCCAGCAGTTACTCCTCAGTCATTAGGAAGGAGACCCAGTACTTC. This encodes CASSYSSVIRKETQYF.

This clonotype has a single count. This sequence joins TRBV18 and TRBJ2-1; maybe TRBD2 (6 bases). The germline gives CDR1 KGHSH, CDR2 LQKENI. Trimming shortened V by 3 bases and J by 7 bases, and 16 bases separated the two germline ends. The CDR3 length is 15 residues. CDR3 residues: CASSPQRVPGNEQFF. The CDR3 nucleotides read TGTGCCAGCTCACCCCAGCGGGTGCCAGGGAATGAGCAGTTCTTC.

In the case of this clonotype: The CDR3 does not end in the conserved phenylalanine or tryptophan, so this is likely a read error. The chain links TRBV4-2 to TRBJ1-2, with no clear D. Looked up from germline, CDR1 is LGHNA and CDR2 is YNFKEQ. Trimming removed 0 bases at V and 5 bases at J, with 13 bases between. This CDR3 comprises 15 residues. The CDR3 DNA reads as TGTGCCAGCAGCCAAGATCCCGGGGAGAATTATGGCTACACCCTC. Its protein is CASSQDPGENYGYTL.

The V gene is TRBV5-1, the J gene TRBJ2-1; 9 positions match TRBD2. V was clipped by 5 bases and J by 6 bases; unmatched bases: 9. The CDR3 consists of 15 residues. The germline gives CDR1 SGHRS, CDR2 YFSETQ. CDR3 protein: CASRPPGLATNEQFF. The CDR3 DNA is TGCGCCAGCAGACCTCCGGGACTAGCTACCAATGAGCAGTTCTTC.

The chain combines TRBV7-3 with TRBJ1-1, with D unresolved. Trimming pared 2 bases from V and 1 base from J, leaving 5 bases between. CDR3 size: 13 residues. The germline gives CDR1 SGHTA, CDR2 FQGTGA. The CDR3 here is CASSLWWNTEAFF. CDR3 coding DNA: TGTGCCAGCAGCTTATGGTGGAACACTGAAGCTTTCTTT.

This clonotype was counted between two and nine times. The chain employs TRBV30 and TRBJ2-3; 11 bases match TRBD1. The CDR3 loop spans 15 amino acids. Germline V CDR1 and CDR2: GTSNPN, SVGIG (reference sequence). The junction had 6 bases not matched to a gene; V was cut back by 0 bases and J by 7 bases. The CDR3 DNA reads TGTGCCTGGAGTGTAGGGACAGGGGGGCCCAATACGCAGTATTTT. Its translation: CAWSVGTGGPNTQYF.

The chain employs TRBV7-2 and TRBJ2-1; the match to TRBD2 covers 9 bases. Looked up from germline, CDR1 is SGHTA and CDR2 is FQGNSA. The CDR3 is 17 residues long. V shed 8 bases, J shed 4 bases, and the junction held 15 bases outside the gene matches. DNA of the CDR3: TGTGCCAGCCCGGGGACTACGACTAGCGGACTGTACAATGAGCAGTTCTTC. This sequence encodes CASPGTTTSGLYNEQFF. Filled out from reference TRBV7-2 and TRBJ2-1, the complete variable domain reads GAGVSQSPSNKVTEKGKDVELRCDPISGHTALYWYRQSLGQGLEFLIYFQGNSAPDKSGLPSDRFSAERTGGSVSTLTIQRTQQEDSAVYLCASPGTTTSGLYNEQFFGPGTRLTVL.

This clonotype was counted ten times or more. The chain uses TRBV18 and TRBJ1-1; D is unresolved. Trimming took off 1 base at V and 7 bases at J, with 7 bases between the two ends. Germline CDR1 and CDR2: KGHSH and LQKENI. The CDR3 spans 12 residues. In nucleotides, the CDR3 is TGTGCCAGCTCACCACGAGAGGTTGAAGCTTTCTTT. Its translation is CASSPREVEAFF.

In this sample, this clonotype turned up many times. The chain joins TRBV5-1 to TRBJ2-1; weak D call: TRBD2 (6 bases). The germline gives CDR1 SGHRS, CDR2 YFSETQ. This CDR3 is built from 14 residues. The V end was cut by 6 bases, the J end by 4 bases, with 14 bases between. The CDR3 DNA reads TGCGCCAGCACCTCTAGCGTATCTTACAATGAGCAGTTCTTC. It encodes CASTSSVSYNEQFF.

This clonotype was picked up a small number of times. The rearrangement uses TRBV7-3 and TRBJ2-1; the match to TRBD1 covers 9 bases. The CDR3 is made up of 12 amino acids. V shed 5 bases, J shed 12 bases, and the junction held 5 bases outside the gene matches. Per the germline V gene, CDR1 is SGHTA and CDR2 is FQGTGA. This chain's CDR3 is CASSTTGGRQFF. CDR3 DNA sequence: TGTGCCAGCAGCACTACAGGGGGCCGGCAGTTCTTC.

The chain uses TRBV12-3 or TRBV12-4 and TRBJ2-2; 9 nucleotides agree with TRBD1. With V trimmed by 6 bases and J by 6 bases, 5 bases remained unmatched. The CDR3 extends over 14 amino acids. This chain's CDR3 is CASSAGQGAGELFF. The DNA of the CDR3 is TGTGCCAGCAGCGCGGGACAGGGCGCCGGGGAGCTGTTTTTT.

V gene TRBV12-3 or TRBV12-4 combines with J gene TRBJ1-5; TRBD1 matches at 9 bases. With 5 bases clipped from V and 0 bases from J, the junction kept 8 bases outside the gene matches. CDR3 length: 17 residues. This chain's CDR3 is CASSRGTGTFSNQPQHF. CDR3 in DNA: TGTGCCAGCAGTCGCGGGACAGGGACGTTTAGCAATCAGCCCCAGCATTTT.

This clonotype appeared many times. The CDR3 loop is CASSLARAHNEQFF. The CDR3 DNA reads as TGTGCCAGCAGTTTAGCGAGGGCCCACAATGAGCAGTTCTTC. The genes are TRBV12-3 or TRBV12-4 and TRBJ2-1; D is perhaps TRBD2 (5 bases). The CDR3 has 14 amino acids. The ends were cut back, 0 bases at V and 5 bases at J, with 8 bases in the middle.

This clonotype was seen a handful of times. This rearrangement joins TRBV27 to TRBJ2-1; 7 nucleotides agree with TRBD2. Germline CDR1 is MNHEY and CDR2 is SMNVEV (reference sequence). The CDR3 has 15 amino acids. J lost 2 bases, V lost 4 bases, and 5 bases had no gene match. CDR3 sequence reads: CASSYPGGTYNEQFF. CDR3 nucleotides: TGTGCCAGCAGTTACCCGGGAGGAACCTACAATGAGCAGTTCTTC.

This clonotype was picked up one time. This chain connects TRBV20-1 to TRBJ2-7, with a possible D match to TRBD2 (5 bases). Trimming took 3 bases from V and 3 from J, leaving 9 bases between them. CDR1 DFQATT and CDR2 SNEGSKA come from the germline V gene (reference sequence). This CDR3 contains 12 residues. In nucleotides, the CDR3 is TGCAGTGCTAGTCTCACTAGCTACGAGCAGTACTTC. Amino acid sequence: CSASLTSYEQYF.

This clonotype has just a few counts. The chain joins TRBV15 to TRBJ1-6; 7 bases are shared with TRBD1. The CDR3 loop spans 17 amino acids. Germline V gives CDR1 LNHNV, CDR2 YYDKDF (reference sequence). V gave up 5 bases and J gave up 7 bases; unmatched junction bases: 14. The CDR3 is CATSPSRPGTVNSPLHF. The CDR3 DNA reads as TGTGCCACCAGCCCCTCCCGTCCCGGGACAGTAAATTCACCCCTCCACTTT.

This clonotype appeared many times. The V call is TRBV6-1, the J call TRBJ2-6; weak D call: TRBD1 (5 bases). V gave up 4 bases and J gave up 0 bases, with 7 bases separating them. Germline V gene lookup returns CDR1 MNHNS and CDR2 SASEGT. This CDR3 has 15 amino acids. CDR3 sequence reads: CASSATGSGANVLTF. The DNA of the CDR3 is TGTGCCAGCAGTGCCACAGGCTCTGGGGCCAACGTCCTGACTTTC.

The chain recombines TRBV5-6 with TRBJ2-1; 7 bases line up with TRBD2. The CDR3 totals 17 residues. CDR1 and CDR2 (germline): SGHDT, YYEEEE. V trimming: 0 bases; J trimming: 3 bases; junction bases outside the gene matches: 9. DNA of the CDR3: TGTGCCAGCAGCTTGGCCAAAAGCGGGAAGCTCTACAATGAGCAGTTCTTC. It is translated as CASSLAKSGKLYNEQFF. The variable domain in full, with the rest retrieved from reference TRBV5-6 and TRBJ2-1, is DAGVTQSPTHLIKTRGQQVTLRCSPKSGHDTVSWYQQALGQGPQFIFQYYEEEERQRGNFPDRFSGHQFPNYSSELNVNALLLGDSALYLCASSLAKSGKLYNEQFFGPGTRLTVL.

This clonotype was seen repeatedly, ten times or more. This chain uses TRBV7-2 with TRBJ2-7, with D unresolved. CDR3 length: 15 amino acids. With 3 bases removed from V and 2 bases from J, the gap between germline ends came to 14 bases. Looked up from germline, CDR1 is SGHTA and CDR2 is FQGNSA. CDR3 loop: CASSFTRASTYEQYF. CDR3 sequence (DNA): TGTGCCAGCAGCTTTACCCGGGCCTCGACCTACGAGCAGTACTTC.

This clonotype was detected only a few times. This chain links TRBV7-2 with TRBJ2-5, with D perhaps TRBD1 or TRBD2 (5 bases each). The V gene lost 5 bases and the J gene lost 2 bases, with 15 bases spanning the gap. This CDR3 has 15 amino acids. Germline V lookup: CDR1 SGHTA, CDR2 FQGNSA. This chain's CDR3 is CASSTRGRLQETQYF. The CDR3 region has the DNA TGTGCCAGCAGCACAAGGGGACGCTTGCAAGAGACCCAGTACTTC.